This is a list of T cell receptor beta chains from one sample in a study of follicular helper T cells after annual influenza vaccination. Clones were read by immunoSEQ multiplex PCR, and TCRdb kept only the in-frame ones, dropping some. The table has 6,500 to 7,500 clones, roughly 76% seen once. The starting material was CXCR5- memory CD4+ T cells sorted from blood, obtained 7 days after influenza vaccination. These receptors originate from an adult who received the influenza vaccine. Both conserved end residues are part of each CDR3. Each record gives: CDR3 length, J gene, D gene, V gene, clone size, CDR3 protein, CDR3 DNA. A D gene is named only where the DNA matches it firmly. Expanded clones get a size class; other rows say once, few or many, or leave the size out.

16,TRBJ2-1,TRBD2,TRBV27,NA,CASSFPTSGGQGEQFF,TGTGCCAGCAGTTTTCCTACCAGCGGGGGCCAGGGTGAGCAGTTCTTC
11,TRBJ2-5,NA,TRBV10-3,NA,CAIKVAETQYF,TGTGCCATCAAGGTGGCGGAGACCCAGTACTTC
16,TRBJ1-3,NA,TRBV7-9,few,CASAPPTTVTRNTIYF,TGTGCCAGCGCCCCCCCTACGACAGTCACTCGAAACACCATATATTTT
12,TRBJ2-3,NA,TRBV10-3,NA,CAISSRGDTQYF,TGTGCCATCAGCAGCAGAGGAGATACGCAGTATTTT
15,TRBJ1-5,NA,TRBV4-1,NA,CASSQVVGLSQPQHF,TGCGCCAGCAGCCAAGTTGTTGGGCTGAGTCAGCCCCAGCATTTT
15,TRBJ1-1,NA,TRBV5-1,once,CASSPPDVLNTEAFF,TGCGCCAGCAGCCCCCCGGACGTCTTGAACACTGAAGCTTTCTTT
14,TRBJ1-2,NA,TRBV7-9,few,CASSPKGGNYGYTF,TGTGCCAGCAGCCCAAAGGGGGGGAACTATGGCTACACCTTC
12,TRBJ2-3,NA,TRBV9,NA,CASSVGGDTQYF,TGTGCCAGCAGCGTAGGGGGAGATACGCAGTATTTT
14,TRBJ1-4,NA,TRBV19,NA,CASSIDRAAEKLFF,TGTGCCAGTAGTATAGATCGGGCAGCCGAAAAACTGTTTTTT
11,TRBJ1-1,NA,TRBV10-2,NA,CASSGGPEAFF,TGCGCCAGCAGTGGGGGGCCTGAAGCTTTCTTT
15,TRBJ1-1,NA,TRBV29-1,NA,CSVEAPRYLNTEAFF,TGCAGCGTTGAAGCTCCAAGGTACTTAAACACTGAAGCTTTCTTT
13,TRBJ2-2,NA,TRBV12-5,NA,CASGLGGTGELFF,TGTGCTAGTGGCCTTGGTGGCACCGGGGAGCTGTTTTTT
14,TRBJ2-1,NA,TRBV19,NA,CASTRLGGYNEQFF,TGTGCCAGTACTCGACTAGGGGGTTACAATGAGCAGTTCTTC
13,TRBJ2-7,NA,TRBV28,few,CASWGAVAYEQYF,TGTGCCAGCTGGGGGGCGGTCGCCTACGAGCAGTACTTC
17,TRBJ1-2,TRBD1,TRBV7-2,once,CASSFRSRDRAAYGYTF,TGTGCCAGCAGCTTCCGATCCAGGGACAGGGCAGCCTATGGCTACACCTTC
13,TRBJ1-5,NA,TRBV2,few,CASSEGATGPQHF,TGTGCCAGCAGTGAGGGGGCGACAGGTCCCCAGCATTTT
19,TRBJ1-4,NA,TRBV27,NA,CASSLYYPGPPWTNEKLFF,TGTGCCAGCAGTTTATACTACCCCGGCCCCCCTTGGACTAATGAAAAACTGTTTTTT
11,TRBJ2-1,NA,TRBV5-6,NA,CASSLVDEQFF,TGTGCCAGCAGCTTGGTCGATGAGCAGTTCTTC
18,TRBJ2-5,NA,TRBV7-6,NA,CASSLSNRVAARTETQYF,TGTGCCAGCAGCTTAAGCAACAGAGTAGCGGCCAGAACGGAGACCCAGTACTTC
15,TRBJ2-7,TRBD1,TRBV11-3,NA,CASSPARGPSYEQYF,TGTGCCAGCAGCCCGGCCAGGGGGCCTTCCTACGAGCAGTACTTC
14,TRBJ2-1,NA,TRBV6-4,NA,CASSSGGAYNEQFF,TGTGCCAGCAGCTCGGGGGGCGCCTACAATGAGCAGTTCTTC
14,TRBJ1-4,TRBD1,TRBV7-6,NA,CASSDRGQGEKLFF,TGTGCCAGCAGCGACAGGGGGCAAGGTGAAAAACTGTTTTTT
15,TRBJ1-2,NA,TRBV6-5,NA,CASSYAESGGGGYTF,TGTGCCAGCAGTTACGCCGAATCGGGGGGAGGTGGCTACACCTTC
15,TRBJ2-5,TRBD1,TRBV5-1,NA,CASSFMTGGRETQYF,TGCGCCAGCAGCTTCATGACAGGGGGGCGAGAGACCCAGTACTTC
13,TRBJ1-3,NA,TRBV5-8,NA,CASSLVGRNTIYF,TGTGCCAGCAGCTTGGTTGGTAGAAACACCATATATTTT
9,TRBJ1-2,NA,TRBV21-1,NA,CARTYGYTF,TGTGCCAGGACTTATGGCTACACCTTC
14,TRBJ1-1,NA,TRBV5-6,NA,CASSGPGGDSEAFF,TGTGCCAGCAGTGGACCGGGAGGAGACTCTGAAGCTTTCTTT
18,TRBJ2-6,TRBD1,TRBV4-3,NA,CASSRDPGQGYGANVLTF,TGCGCCAGCAGCCGAGATCCGGGACAGGGGTACGGGGCCAACGTCCTGACTTTC
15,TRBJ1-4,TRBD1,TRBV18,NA,CASSPGQGTNEKLFF,TGTGCCAGCTCACCTGGACAGGGCACTAATGAAAAACTGTTTTTT
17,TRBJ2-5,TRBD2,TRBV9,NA,CASSVESRASGGETQYF,TGTGCCAGCAGCGTAGAGAGTCGGGCTAGCGGGGGGGAGACCCAGTACTTC
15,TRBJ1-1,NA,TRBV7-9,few,CASSSTRIGNTEAFF,TGTGCCAGCAGCTCGACGCGAATTGGGAACACTGAAGCTTTCTTT
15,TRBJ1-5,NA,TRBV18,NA,CASSPIQGYNQPQHF,TGTGCCAGCTCACCAATACAGGGTTACAATCAGCCCCAGCATTTT
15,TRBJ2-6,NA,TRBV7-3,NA,CASSWTGSGANVLTF,TGTGCCAGCAGCTGGACGGGCTCTGGGGCCAACGTCCTGACTTTC
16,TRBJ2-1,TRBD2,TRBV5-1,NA,CASSLPLAGGSNEQFF,TGCGCCAGCAGCTTGCCTCTAGCGGGGGGTTCCAATGAGCAGTTCTTC
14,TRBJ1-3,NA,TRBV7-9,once,CASSATGSGNTIYF,TGTGCCAGCAGCGCGACAGGCTCTGGAAACACCATATATTTT
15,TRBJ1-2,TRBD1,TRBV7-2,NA,CASTSGDRVDYGYTF,TGTGCCAGCACCTCTGGGGACAGGGTCGACTATGGCTACACCTTC
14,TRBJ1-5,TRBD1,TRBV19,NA,CASRPGQRDQPQHF,TGTGCCAGTAGACCGGGACAGCGTGATCAGCCCCAGCATTTT